These 29 T cell receptor beta chains were sequenced from one sample in a study of T cell changes during pregnancy in multiple sclerosis. Sequencing used immunoSEQ multiplex PCR; TCRdb keeps in-frame clones, though not all of them. The table records around 50,000 clones, 80% to 95% of them present only once. The sample consisted of peripheral blood, taken after pregnancy. The receptors stem from a female donor in good health, enrolled as a control in a pregnancy study.

The CDR3 protein is CASSSLKGTGVHEQYF. The CDR3 bases are TGTGCCAGCAGCTCCCTCAAAGGGACAGGGGTCCACGAGCAGTACTTC. V gene TRBV11-2 combines with J gene TRBJ2-7, with 10 bases identical to TRBD1. The germline CDR1 and CDR2 sequences are SGHAT and FQNNGV. There are 16 residues in the CDR3. Unmatched junction bases numbered 11, after V lost 4 bases and J lost 5 bases.

The V and J genes are TRBV7-8 and TRBJ1-4; D not certain. CDR3 length: 13 amino acids. V was shortened by 1 base and J by 8 bases, with 8 bases between the two germline ends. Germline V gene sequence: CDR1 SGHVS, CDR2 FQNEAQ. CDR3 nucleotide sequence: TGTGCCAGCAGCTTAGGAGGTTACGAAAAACTGTTTTTT. Its translation is CASSLGGYEKLFF.

The chain recombines TRBV25-1 with TRBJ2-3; D may be TRBD2 (5 bases). This CDR3 has 14 amino acids. Germline CDR1 and CDR2: MGHDK and SYGVNS. V lost 1 base to trimming and J lost 2 bases, with 7 bases between them. The CDR3 sequence is CASSELRVTDTQYF. The CDR3, as DNA: TGTGCCAGCAGTGAATTGCGGGTCACAGATACGCAGTATTTT.

The rearrangement joins TRBV5-1 to TRBJ1-2; D might be TRBD1 (5 bases). V lost 0 bases and J lost 0, with 9 bases in between. The length of the CDR3 is 15 residues. CDR1 and CDR2 from the germline V gene are SGHRS and YFSETQ. The CDR3 loop is CASSLGDSANYGYTF. The DNA for the CDR3 is TGCGCCAGCAGCTTGGGGGACTCAGCTAACTATGGCTACACCTTC.

The chain joins TRBV19 to TRBJ1-5; 8 nucleotides agree with TRBD1. CDR1 is LNHDA and CDR2 is SQIVND in the germline V gene (reference sequence). Trimming cost V 2 bases and J 6 bases; bases outside gene matches: 3. CDR3 length: 14 residues. The CDR3 coding sequence is TGTGCCAGTAGTATACAGGGGGCATCTCAGCCCCAGCATTTT. It specifies CASSIQGASQPQHF.

This chain links TRBV7-2 with TRBJ1-6; TRBD1 matches 8 bases. The CDR3 is 15 residues long. In germline, CDR1 is SGHTA, CDR2 FQGNSA. Trimming removed 5 bases from V and 15 bases from J; junction bases left unmatched: 15. CDR3 in amino acids: CASSPGGGVTGVLHF. In nucleotides, the CDR3 is TGTGCCAGCAGCCCCGGCGGGGGGGTGACAGGGGTCCTCCACTTT.

The CDR3 spells CASSVERTGSSGNTIYF. Written as DNA, the CDR3 is TGTGCCAGTAGCGTCGAGAGGACGGGAAGCTCTGGAAACACCATATATTTT. This rearrangement joins TRBV19 to TRBJ1-3, with D unclear. CDR1 is LNHDA and CDR2 is SQIVND in the germline V gene (reference sequence). CDR3 length: 17 residues. V lost 6 bases, J lost 0 bases, and 18 bases lay in between.

The rearrangement uses TRBV7-8 and TRBJ1-1; TRBD1 agrees at 8 bases. Per germline, CDR1 SGHVS and CDR2 FQNEAQ. J lost 1 base, V lost 5 bases, and 9 bases had no gene match. CDR3 size: 16 residues. The DNA of the CDR3 is TGTGCCAGCAGCCGTCCCAGGGGGCGAAAGAACACTGAAGCTTTCTTT. Translated, it gives CASSRPRGRKNTEAFF. Combining the CDR3 with reference TRBV7-8 and TRBJ1-1 gives the whole variable domain GAGVSQSPRYKVAKRGQDVALRCDPISGHVSLFWYQQALGQGPEFLTYFQNEAQLDKSGLPSDRFFAERPEGSVSTLKIQRTQQEDSAVYLCASSRPRGRKNTEAFFGQGTRLTVV.

This clone was counted once. The chain uses TRBV4-1 and TRBJ2-2; 9 bases align to TRBD2. This CDR3 region has 16 residues. V gave up 1 base and J gave up 2 bases; unmatched junction bases: 2. CDR1 MGHRA and CDR2 YSYEKL come from the germline V gene. The DNA for the CDR3 is TGCGCCAGCAGCCAAGGCGGGAGGGTAAACACCGGGGAGCTGTTTTTT. It specifies CASSQGGRVNTGELFF.

The gene calls are TRBV12-5 and TRBJ1-6, with unresolved D. Deletions cut 1 base from V and 0 bases from J, with 16 bases between. This CDR3 comprises 19 residues. Germline CDR1 and CDR2: LGHNT and FRNRAP. The CDR3 reads CASGLAPLGVSSYNSPLHF. CDR3 nucleotides: TGTGCTAGTGGTTTGGCTCCCCTAGGTGTTAGCTCCTATAATTCACCCCTCCACTTT.

This rearrangement joins TRBV25-1 to TRBJ2-7; D may be TRBD1 (5 bases). V shed 10 bases and J shed 0 bases, with 16 bases lying between them. This CDR3 region has 14 residues. Germline V gene lookup returns CDR1 MGHDK and CDR2 SYGVNS. In DNA, the CDR3 is TGTGCCACCAGAAAACAGGAGTTCTCCTACGAGCAGTACTTC. Its protein product is CATRKQEFSYEQYF.

As to this clone: The sample holds other DNA sequences that translate to the same CDR3. The chain uses TRBV6-6 and TRBJ1-3; the D is unclear. The CDR3 consists of 14 residues. The V end lost 0 bases, the J end lost 3 bases, and 6 bases lay between the germline ends. From germline, CDR1 is MNHNY and CDR2 SVGAGI (reference sequence). The CDR3: CASSYSGSGNTIYF. The CDR3 DNA reads TGTGCCAGCAGTTACTCGGGGAGTGGAAACACCATATATTTT.

This chain uses TRBV15 with TRBJ2-7, with TRBD2 as a possible D gene (6 bases). This CDR3 region has 14 residues. The germline CDR1 and CDR2 sequences are LNHNV and YYDKDF (reference sequence). V was clipped by 2 bases and J by 5 bases, with 13 bases between them. The CDR3 region has the DNA TGTGCCACCAGCAGACACACACGGGAGAACGAGCAGTACTTC. This encodes CATSRHTRENEQYF.

This clone was observed a single time. This chain connects TRBV19 to TRBJ2-2; perhaps TRBD1 as D (6 bases). The ends were cut back, 6 bases at V and 5 bases at J, with 10 bases in the middle. Germline V gene lookup returns CDR1 LNHDA and CDR2 SQIVND (reference sequence). The CDR3 spans 13 residues. The CDR3 sequence: CASSIQGTGELFF. DNA for the CDR3: TGTGCCAGTAGCATCCAGGGGACCGGGGAGCTGTTTTTT.

The chain combines TRBV6-5 with TRBJ1-1; no clear D gene. The CDR3 loop spans 15 amino acids. CDR1 and CDR2 (germline): MNHEY, SVGAGI. Trimming removed 3 bases from V and 2 bases from J, with 13 bases in between. DNA for the CDR3: TGTGCCAGCAGTTATAGGAGTGAGCATAACACTGAAGCTTTCTTT. Translated: CASSYRSEHNTEAFF.

This chain connects TRBV19 to TRBJ2-7; unclear D gene. This CDR3 spans 13 amino acids. Trimming pared 2 bases from V and 2 bases from J, leaving 7 bases between. Germline loops: CDR1 LNHDA, CDR2 SQIVND (reference sequence). As DNA, the CDR3 is TGTGCCAGTAGTATAACTTATACCTACGAGCAGTACTTC. Translation gives CASSITYTYEQYF.

The rearrangement uses TRBV27 and TRBJ1-4; unclear D gene. This CDR3 contains 14 residues. With 2 bases removed from V and 8 bases from J, the gap between germline ends came to 12 bases. Germline V gene lookup returns CDR1 MNHEY and CDR2 SMNVEV (reference sequence). CDR3 in DNA: TGTGCCAGCAGTTTACGACGGGAGGAGGAAAAACTGTTTTTT. Its translation is CASSLRREEEKLFF.

The count of this clone is one. The V call is TRBV18, the J call TRBJ1-6, with 8 bases that match TRBD1. The CDR3 totals 15 residues. The V and J ends lost 8 bases and 9 bases, in that order; junction bases with no gene match: 12. Germline V gene data show CDR1 as KGHSH and CDR2 as LQKENI. CDR3 coding DNA: TGTGCCAGCAACCCCTCAGGGGGCGCGAGTTCACCCCTCCACTTT. It translates to CASNPSGGASSPLHF.

The genes are TRBV16 and TRBJ2-1, with D uncertain. The CDR3 runs to 13 residues. Germline values: CDR1 KGHSY, CDR2 FQNENV. V lost 0 bases and J 11 bases, leaving 11 bases between the germline ends. The CDR3 region is CASSQSAAEQQFF. The DNA for the CDR3 is TGTGCCAGCAGCCAATCCGCCGCAGAACAGCAGTTCTTC.

The chain links TRBV6-5 to TRBJ2-1, with D perhaps TRBD2 (5 bases). This CDR3 contains 13 residues. Looked up from germline, CDR1 is MNHEY and CDR2 is SVGAGI. V shed 11 bases and J shed 7 bases, with 18 bases lying between them. CDR3 bases: TGTGCCGTCGAACTCTCTCGAGGGAATGAGCAGTTCTTC. Amino acid sequence: CAVELSRGNEQFF.

The J gene is TRBJ1-2, the V gene TRBV18, with 9 bases lining up with TRBD1. Trimming cost V 0 bases and J 7 bases; bases outside gene matches: 3. The CDR3 is made up of 14 amino acids. Looked up from germline, CDR1 is KGHSH and CDR2 is LQKENI. The CDR3 nucleotides are TGTGCCAGCTCACCACCGGGACAGGGACGTGGCTACACCTTC. This sequence encodes CASSPPGQGRGYTF. Using reference TRBV18 and TRBJ1-2 for the parts outside the CDR3, the full variable domain is NAGVMQNPRHLVRRRGQEARLRCSPMKGHSHVYWYRQLPEEGLKFMVYLQKENIIDESGMPKERFSAEFPKEGPSILRIQQVVRGDSAAYFCASSPPGQGRGYTFGSGTRLTVV.

The rearrangement links TRBV13 to TRBJ1-1, with D possibly being TRBD1 (5 bases). Trimming removed 3 bases from V and 5 bases from J, with 7 bases in between. This CDR3 is built from 12 residues. CDR1 and CDR2 (germline): PRHDT, FYEKMQ (reference sequence). The CDR3 sequence is CASSLGRTEAFF. The CDR3 DNA reads TGTGCCAGCAGCTTGGGGCGGACTGAAGCTTTCTTT.

The genes are TRBV7-2 and TRBJ2-3; D is possibly TRBD2 (6 bases). Germline assignment: CDR1 SGHTA and CDR2 FQGNSA. This CDR3 region has 16 residues. V lost 10 bases and J lost 6, with 26 bases in between. The CDR3 protein is CATTFRRASNADTQYF. The CDR3 nucleotides read TGTGCCACAACCTTCCGGAGGGCCTCAAACGCGGATACGCAGTATTTT.

The chain combines TRBV10-1 with TRBJ2-3, with 10 nucleotides matching TRBD2. V was pared by 2 bases and J by 11 bases, with 1 base of the junction left unmatched. This CDR3 has 12 amino acids. CDR1 is WNHNN, CDR2 SYGVQD, per germline (reference sequence). CDR3 loop: CASSESGREQYF. The CDR3 DNA sequence: TGCGCCAGCAGTGAGAGCGGGAGGGAGCAGTATTTT.

In its sample, this clone was seen once. The rearrangement uses TRBV18 and TRBJ1-4; D unclear. Germline lookup yields CDR1 KGHSH and CDR2 LQKENI. CDR3 size: 14 residues. Trimming left V 5 bases short and J 2 bases short, with 9 bases between. In DNA, the CDR3 is TGTGCCAGCTCATCGGGTAGGACTAATGAAAAACTGTTTTTT. Translated: CASSSGRTNEKLFF.

V usage is TRBV5-1 and J usage is TRBJ1-2; possibly TRBD1 for D (5 bases). Germline V gene lookup returns CDR1 SGHRS and CDR2 YFSETQ. Trimming cost V 0 bases and J 4 bases, with 10 bases left between them. This CDR3 contains 14 residues. CDR3 DNA sequence: TGCGCCAGCAGCTTGGGGGGGGAACCCTATGGCTACACCTTC. Protein product: CASSLGGEPYGYTF.

The chain combines TRBV27 with TRBJ2-3, with D unresolved. Germline V CDR1 and CDR2: MNHEY, SMNVEV (reference sequence). V gave up 2 bases and J gave up 3 bases, with 6 bases separating them. The CDR3 runs to 13 residues. The CDR3 sequence: CASSLTATDTQYF. CDR3 DNA: TGTGCCAGCAGTTTAACTGCAACAGATACGCAGTATTTT.

The J gene is TRBJ2-7, the V gene TRBV2, with D unresolved. Germline values: CDR1 SNHLY, CDR2 FYNNEI. This CDR3 has 11 amino acids. Trimming took off 8 bases at V and 2 bases at J, with 7 bases between the two ends. CDR3 amino acids: CASGPPYEQYF. In DNA, the CDR3 is TGTGCCAGCGGGCCCCCCTACGAGCAGTACTTC. The entire variable domain, with the rest obtained from reference TRBV2 and TRBJ2-7, is as follows: EPEVTQTPSHQVTQMGQEVILRCVPISNHLYFYWYRQILGQKVEFLVSFYNNEISEKSEIFDDQFSVERPDGSNFTLKIRSTKLEDSAMYFCASGPPYEQYFGPGTRLTVT.

This chain uses TRBV6-5 with TRBJ1-4; D not resolved. The CDR3 extends over 16 amino acids. CDR1 is MNHEY, CDR2 SVGAGI, per germline. Deletions cut 0 bases from V and 8 bases from J, with 16 bases between. The DNA for the CDR3 is TGTGCCAGCAGTTACTCGATAGGTCCAGGCTCGGAAAAACTGTTTTTT. Protein sequence: CASSYSIGPGSEKLFF.